This T cell receptor beta chain originates from a study of cytomegalovirus exposure and HLA in healthy donors. Vbeta (60) and Jbeta (13) primers were used in the PCR. Some clones are missing from TCRdb's copy, which holds only in-frame ones; the method was immunoSEQ multiplex PCR. This sample yields about 180,000 clones, of which 70% to 85% are seen a single time; 3.5% to 4.5% belongs to the top ten. Sample: PBMCs. This TCR was sampled from a woman between 55 and 75 years old in good health and CMV-seropositive.

DNA of the CDR3: TGTGCCAGCAGCGACACTCCGAACACCGGGGAGCTGTTTTTT. It is translated as CASSDTPNTGELFF. This rearrangement joins TRBV27 to TRBJ2-2; D unclear. V shed 6 bases and J shed 0 bases, with 8 bases lying between them. Germline assignment: CDR1 MNHEY and CDR2 SMNVEV (reference sequence). This CDR3 region has 14 residues.